This T cell receptor (beta chain) appears in the sequencing data of a study of shared clonotypes between healthy human individuals. As to this clone: Its cognate antigen is unknown.

Trimming removed 5 bases at V and 4 bases at J, with 14 bases between. This CDR3 region has 14 residues. From germline, CDR1 is SGHTA and CDR2 FQGNSA. Findings and limits, study-wide: In a handful of donors, around 5% of naive CD4 clonotypes appeared in common. A generally larger estimated richness was seen in naive subsets than in memory subsets.

Every subset's genomic DNA went evenly onto several immunoSEQ plates. Here immunoSEQ multiplex PCR was the method, and the copy in TCRdb shows in-frame clones only, minus some. Of more than 1.2 million clones in the sample, approximately 98.5% are singletons; the top ten hold around 0.38%. This TCR derives from a man younger than 40 in good health. The J gene is TRBJ1-1, the V gene TRBV7-2; D is uncertain. Sequenced material: naive CD4+ T cells sorted from blood. Subset described: CD45RA+ positively selected. For the CDR3, the DNA is TGTGCCAGCAGCCAACTTCGGGCAGCCACTGAAGCTTTCTTT. This sequence encodes CASSQLRAATEAFF. The full variable domain, rest sourced from reference TRBV7-2 and TRBJ1-1, is GAGVSQSPSNKVTEKGKDVELRCDPISGHTALYWYRQSLGQGLEFLIYFQGNSAPDKSGLPSDRFSAERTGGSVSTLTIQRTQQEDSAVYLCASSQLRAATEAFFGQGTRLTVV.